This section outlines one TCR beta chain sequence together with its context. What it recognizes is unknown. This may come from a read error, since a much larger clone is one base off. As originally analysed: Between about 23,224 and 750,000 TCRs appeared in each sample, and the median stood at about 100,000. TCRdb reanalysed the RACE reads using MiXCR and keeps one entry per CDR3 protein. TCRdb's processing, not the study's, gives the V and J calls here. The data contain approximately 84,000 distinct CDR3 sequences, 10% to 13% of them singletons. Indicated time point: patch test 2, 6 weeks after DPC sensitization. Treatment described: therapeutic diphenylcyclopropenone sensitization with weekly scalp DPC. Each patch test followed a blood draw. Those who donated were patients with alopecia, 18 to 70 years of age, and suitable for DPC. The data were obtained in a study of human T cells and chemical hapten exposure. Study-level points and caveats: Expanded TCRs created a significantly greater count of big CDR3 similarity clusters than controls did.

This CDR3 has 16 amino acids. CDR1 is SGHTA, CDR2 FQGNSA, per germline. The receptor was isolated from a woman aged 25 to 45 with alopecia areata. Some clones in this sample may be carry-over from other donors' samples. J is TRBJ2-3 and V is TRBV7-2; 8 nucleotides agree with TRBD1. The sample was whole blood, taken in connection with sensitization to the hapten diphenylcyclopropenone (DPC). The CDR3 loop reads CASSSGQGLGIDRQYF. In nucleotides, the CDR3 is TGTGCCAGCAGCTCCGGACAGGGCCTCGGTATTGATAGGCAGTATTTT.